A selection of T cell receptor beta chains follows, all from one sample in a study of a mutant IDH1 vaccine in newly diagnosed glioma. Assay used: immunoSEQ multiplex PCR; TCRdb lists only in-frame clones, some missing. The sample shows about 94,000 clones, nearly 90% of them seen only once. Their recognized antigens are unknown. This material consisted of PBMCs, taken from a glioma patient whose treatment included an IDH1 peptide vaccine. The receptors derive from a woman aged 45-59 years with glioma. Both conserved end residues are part of each CDR3. The order of the fields is CDR3 length, V gene, D gene, clone size, J gene, CDR3 DNA, CDR3 protein. The D gene is left open where the match is weak. For some rows the clone size is stated as once, few or many, or as a class when expanded; others skip it.

length: 15
V: TRBV11-1
D: NA
size: NA
J: TRBJ1-5
DNA: TGTGCCAGCAGCTTGACCGATGGGGCCAATCAGCCCCAGCATTTT
CDR3: CASSLTDGANQPQHF

length: 15
V: TRBV19
D: NA
size: NA
J: TRBJ1-5
DNA: TGTGCCAGTAGTAAAATCCGGGAGGTCGATCAGCCCCAGCATTTT
CDR3: CASSKIREVDQPQHF

length: 14
V: TRBV6-1
D: NA
size: NA
J: TRBJ1-5
DNA: TGTGCCAGCAGTGAGGGGGGAAGCAATCAGCCCCAGCATTTT
CDR3: CASSEGGSNQPQHF

length: 12
V: TRBV9
D: NA
size: NA
J: TRBJ1-6
DNA: TGTGCCAGCAGCGTACAGGGTTCTCACCTCCACTTT
CDR3: CASSVQGSHLHF

length: 13
V: TRBV30
D: TRBD1
size: NA
J: TRBJ1-4
DNA: TGTGCCTGGAGTGACAGGGGAGGTGAAAAACTGTTTTTT
CDR3: CAWSDRGGEKLFF

length: 18
V: TRBV28
D: NA
size: NA
J: TRBJ2-7
DNA: TGTGCCAGCAGTTCTCAGAGAAAGGGACCCGGGAAGCCCTACGAGCAGTACTTC
CDR3: CASSSQRKGPGKPYEQYF

length: 17
V: TRBV18
D: TRBD1
size: NA
J: TRBJ1-4
DNA: TGTGCCAGCTCACCTCAGAGAGGAGGGGGCGCTGAGGAAAAACTGTTTTTT
CDR3: CASSPQRGGGAEEKLFF

length: 19
V: TRBV9
D: TRBD2
size: NA
J: TRBJ2-2
DNA: TGTGCCAGCAGCGCAGTATCGGGGGGAGCCTTGGGTGGAACCGGGGAGCTGTTTTTT
CDR3: CASSAVSGGALGGTGELFF

length: 14
V: TRBV27
D: NA
size: few
J: TRBJ1-5
DNA: TGTGCCAGCAGTTTTACAGGGAACAATCAGCCCCAGCATTTT
CDR3: CASSFTGNNQPQHF

length: 15
V: TRBV2
D: NA
size: NA
J: TRBJ1-5
DNA: TGTGCCAGCAGGGGGACAACCTATAGCAATCAGCCCCAGCATTTT
CDR3: CASRGTTYSNQPQHF

length: 15
V: TRBV2
D: NA
size: NA
J: TRBJ2-5
DNA: TGTGCCAGCAGTCCCTCAGCGGCAGAAAGGGGGACCCAGTACTTC
CDR3: CASSPSAAERGTQYF

length: 14
V: TRBV4-1
D: NA
size: NA
J: TRBJ1-3
DNA: TGCGCCAGCAGCCAAGATTTAAGGGGAAACACCATATATTTT
CDR3: CASSQDLRGNTIYF

length: 17
V: TRBV9
D: NA
size: NA
J: TRBJ1-6
DNA: TGTGCCAGCAGCACCGAGCCCTCAAGCTCCTATAATTCACCCCTCCACTTT
CDR3: CASSTEPSSSYNSPLHF

length: 12
V: TRBV30
D: NA
size: NA
J: TRBJ2-3
DNA: TGTGCCTGGAGTGGGGAGCCCTCTACGCAGTATTTT
CDR3: CAWSGEPSTQYF

length: 14
V: TRBV5-6
D: TRBD1
size: NA
J: TRBJ1-1
DNA: TGTGCCAGCAGCTTTTCCGGGACAGGGATGGGAGCTTTCTTT
CDR3: CASSFSGTGMGAFF

length: 14
V: TRBV7-9
D: TRBD1
size: few
J: TRBJ1-2
DNA: TGTGCCAGCAGCATCGGACAGGGCGTGTATGGCTACACCTTC
CDR3: CASSIGQGVYGYTF

length: 14
V: TRBV13
D: TRBD1
size: NA
J: TRBJ2-7
DNA: TGTGCCAGCAGCTTGCGACAGGGGGTGTACGAGCAGTACTTC
CDR3: CASSLRQGVYEQYF

length: 16
V: TRBV18
D: TRBD2
size: NA
J: TRBJ2-4
DNA: TGTGCCAGCTCACCACCGTTAGCGGGAGGCACAAACATTCAGTACTTC
CDR3: CASSPPLAGGTNIQYF

length: 14
V: TRBV27
D: TRBD1
size: NA
J: TRBJ1-5
DNA: TGTGCCAGCAGTCCCGGGACAGAGGGTTTGACCCAGCATTTT
CDR3: CASSPGTEGLTQHF

length: 16
V: TRBV18
D: NA
size: NA
J: TRBJ1-4
DNA: TGTGCCAGCTCACTCCGGGACCGAGCAACTAATGAAAAACTGTTTTTT
CDR3: CASSLRDRATNEKLFF

length: 16
V: TRBV28
D: TRBD1
size: NA
J: TRBJ2-7
DNA: TGTGCCAGCAGTTCCGCCTTAGGGGACAGCTCCTACGAGCAGTACTTC
CDR3: CASSSALGDSSYEQYF

length: 13
V: TRBV7-8
D: NA
size: NA
J: TRBJ1-1
DNA: TGTGCCAGCAGCCCCCAAGGAGGGACTGAAGCTTTCTTT
CDR3: CASSPQGGTEAFF

length: 12
V: TRBV2
D: NA
size: NA
J: TRBJ1-6
DNA: TGTGCCAGCAGTGGGACACAATCACCCCTCCACTTT
CDR3: CASSGTQSPLHF

length: 16
V: TRBV11-2
D: TRBD1
size: NA
J: TRBJ1-6
DNA: TGTGCCAGCAGCTCGTACACCAGGGGGGGTAATTCACCCCTCCACTTT
CDR3: CASSSYTRGGNSPLHF

length: 14
V: TRBV29-1
D: NA
size: NA
J: TRBJ1-2
DNA: TGCAGCGTTCTAGAGGGTCTCACTAACTATGGCTACACCTTC
CDR3: CSVLEGLTNYGYTF

length: 16
V: TRBV5-6
D: NA
size: NA
J: TRBJ2-3
DNA: TGTGCCAGCAGCTTGCGGGCATGGGAGGAGGCAGATACGCAGTATTTT
CDR3: CASSLRAWEEADTQYF